One sample yielded the 6 T cell receptor beta chains listed below, sequenced in a study of early T cells in non-severe SARS-CoV-2 infection. In TCRdb, the 5' RACE reads were re-called with MiXCR into one record per CDR3 protein. Counted here are 70,000 to 95,000 distinct CDR3 sequences, under 15% occurring once; the ten biggest clones make up less than 0.6%. What was sequenced was whole blood. The source is an adult who was a healthcare worker with PCR-confirmed SARS-CoV-2 infection or an uninfected control (not recorded which).

The chain is built from TRBV7-8 and TRBJ2-1; 8 bases are a match to TRBD1. With V trimmed by 3 bases and J by 9 bases, 7 bases remained unmatched. The CDR3 sequence is 14 residues long. The V gene's germline CDR1 is SGHVS and CDR2 FQNEAQ. The CDR3 DNA reads TGTGCCAGCAGCTTCGAACAGGGGGGCAGTGAGCAGTTCTTC. Its protein is CASSFEQGGSEQFF.

The V gene is TRBV11-1, the J gene TRBJ2-3; 9 bases are a match to TRBD1. V lost 4 bases and J lost 1; bases outside the gene matches: 12. Germline V gene data show CDR1 as SGHAT and CDR2 as FQDESV (reference sequence). The CDR3 has 18 amino acids. The CDR3 coding sequence is TGTGCCAGCAGCTCACCATCCCCCCGGGACAGGGGCACAGATACGCAGTATTTT. Protein product: CASSSPSPRDRGTDTQYF.

This clonotype was detected a few times. This sequence joins TRBV28 and TRBJ2-7; D is possibly TRBD1 or TRBD2 (5 bases each). With 4 bases removed from V and 6 bases from J, the gap between germline ends came to 13 bases. The germline CDR1 and CDR2 sequences are MDHEN and SYDVKM. The CDR3 sequence is 13 residues long. The CDR3 spells CASSSSVGVEQYV. The CDR3, as DNA: TGTGCCAGCAGTTCCTCTGTGGGGGTCGAGCAGTACGTC.

The V gene is TRBV6-6, the J gene TRBJ1-5; 8 bases are shared with TRBD1. The CDR3 sequence is 16 residues long. Unmatched junction bases numbered 6, after V lost 4 bases and J lost 1 base. From germline, CDR1 is MNHNY and CDR2 SVGAGI (reference sequence). The CDR3 nucleotides read TGTGCCAGCAGTTCTAACAGGGGGGCAAGCAATCAGCCCCAGCATTTT. As protein: CASSSNRGASNQPQHF.

This clonotype has only a few counts. V and J are TRBV5-1 and TRBJ2-5; possibly TRBD1 for D (6 bases). Germline V gene lookup returns CDR1 SGHRS and CDR2 YFSETQ. The CDR3 is 14 residues long. Trimming cost V 7 bases and J 5 bases, with 18 bases left between them. CDR3 sequence (DNA): TGCGCCAGCTTCCGTACAGGGAAGGGCGAGACCCAGTACTTC. It specifies CASFRTGKGETQYF.

The gene calls are TRBV29-1 and TRBJ2-7; no definite D call. The CDR3 loop spans 12 amino acids. With 5 bases removed from V and 4 bases from J, the gap between germline ends came to 12 bases. Per germline, CDR1 SQVTM and CDR2 ANQGSEA. The CDR3 region has the DNA TGCAGCGTTCTCTTTCGGCAGTACGAGCAGTACGTC. Amino acid sequence: CSVLFRQYEQYV.